This T cell receptor (beta chain) derives from a study of neoadjuvant nivolumab and ipilimumab in lung cancer (TCRdb year 2020). Turning to the overall study: Nivolumab was administered intravenously at 3 mg/kg on days 1, 15 and 29, and in the combination arm ipilimumab 1 mg/kg was added on day 1 only. For each study arm, the primary endpoint of the trial was the rate of major pathologic response (MPR) in the intention-to-treat population. TCR repertoires were compared between pretherapy (baseline) peripheral blood and tumors resected at surgery after neoadjuvant immune checkpoint blockade. In the trial, around 43 patients with operable NSCLC were treated, of whom around 23 were randomized to nivolumab monotherapy and around 20 to nivolumab plus ipilimumab. Seven patients had matched pretherapy and resected tumor pairs analyzed, with four treated with nivolumab and three with nivolumab plus ipilimumab.

This specimen's time point label, per the study, means: at surgical resection after neoadjuvant nivolumab +/- ipilimumab. The samples were obtained from NEOSTAR, a phase 2 randomized trial that tested neoadjuvant nivolumab or nivolumab plus ipilimumab, followed by surgery, in operable NSCLC. The library was prepared using the immunoSEQ multiplex PCR assay. Turning to the authors' computational methods: Richness and clonality were used to summarize the repertoires, and clones that significantly expanded or contracted between pre- and post-therapy samples were identified. As stored in TCRdb, this immuneACCESS dataset retains in-frame rearrangements with V and J assigned. A fraction of the clones does not appear; measured against another copy, unresolved V genes explain less than half of the discrepancy, and the remainder lacks a known reason. V, J and clone size reflect that table, while D and trimming were determined from the DNA. This sample lists about 28,000 clones; about 75% were detected once. Jointly, the top ten make up 15% to 20% of the sample.

A remark on this clone: The target of this receptor is not known. No base quality values were provided; no much bigger clone lies one nucleotide off.

Paper-wide results and their limitations: There was no significant correlation between TCR clonality and pathologic tumor regression, and just a single major-pathologic-response sample was available for the clonality-regression analysis. Resected tumors had greater TCR richness and clonality than tumor-adjacent uninvolved lung, and increases were observed in more dual-therapy-treated tumors. TCR sequencing was performed in a small number of samples. Pretherapy blood TCR richness correlated positively with richness in tumors resected after neoadjuvant therapy (Spearman R ≈ 0.79). Tumor T-cell richness and clonality rose from pretherapy to surgery in three of three dual-therapy tumors but in only two of four nivolumab-treated tumors.

The clonotype comes from an adult with non-small cell lung cancer. The sample here was tumor tissue, taken after neoadjuvant nivolumab, alone or with ipilimumab, at or shortly before surgery.

In nucleotide form, the sequence is TGTGCCATCAGTGACAGGGGGAATCAGCCCCAGCATTTT. This sequence encodes CAISDRGNQPQHF. Recombination linked TRBV10-3 to TRBJ1-5; 7 junctional bases match TRBD1. Including cysteine and phenylalanine, the CDR3 has 13 amino acids. Only the CDR3 part of the read is kept: 39 bases, read in frame from the first base. Compared with germline, V lacks 3 bases and J lacks 4 bases; bases without a gene match: 0. CDR1 ENHRY and CDR2 SYGVKD are derived from the germline V gene.